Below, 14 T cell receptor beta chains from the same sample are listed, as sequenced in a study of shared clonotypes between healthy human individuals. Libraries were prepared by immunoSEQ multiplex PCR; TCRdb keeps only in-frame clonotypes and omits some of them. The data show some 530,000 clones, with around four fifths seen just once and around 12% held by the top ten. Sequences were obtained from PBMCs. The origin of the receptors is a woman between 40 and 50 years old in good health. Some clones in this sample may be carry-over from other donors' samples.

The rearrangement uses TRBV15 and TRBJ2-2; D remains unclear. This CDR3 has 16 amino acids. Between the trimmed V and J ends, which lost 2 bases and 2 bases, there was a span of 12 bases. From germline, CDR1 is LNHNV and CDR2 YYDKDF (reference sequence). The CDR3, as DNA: TGTGCCACCAGCAGAATCCGCAGAATCAACACCGGGGAGCTGTTTTTT. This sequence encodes CATSRIRRINTGELFF.

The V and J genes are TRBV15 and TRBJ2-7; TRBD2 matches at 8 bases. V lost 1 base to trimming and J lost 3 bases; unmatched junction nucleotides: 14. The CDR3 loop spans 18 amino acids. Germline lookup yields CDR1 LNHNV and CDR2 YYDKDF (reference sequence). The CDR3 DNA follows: TGTGCCACCAGCAGAGCTCTTGCCCTGACGGGAGGGGACTACGAGCAGTACTTC. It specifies CATSRALALTGGDYEQYF.

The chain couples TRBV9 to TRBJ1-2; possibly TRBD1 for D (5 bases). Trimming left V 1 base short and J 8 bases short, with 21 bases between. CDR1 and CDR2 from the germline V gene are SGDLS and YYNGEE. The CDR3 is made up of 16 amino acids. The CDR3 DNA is TGTGCCAGCAGCGTAAGCCCGACATTGAGGGGTAGAGGCTACACCTTC. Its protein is CASSVSPTLRGRGYTF.

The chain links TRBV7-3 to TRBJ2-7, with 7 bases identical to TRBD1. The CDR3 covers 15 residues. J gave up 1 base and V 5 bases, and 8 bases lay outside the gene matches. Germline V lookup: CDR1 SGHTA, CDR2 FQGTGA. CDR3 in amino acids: CASSLAGTASYEQYF. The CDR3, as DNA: TGTGCCAGCAGCCTCGCCGGGACAGCTTCCTACGAGCAGTACTTC. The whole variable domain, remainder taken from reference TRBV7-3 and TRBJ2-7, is GAGVSQTPSNKVTEKGKYVELRCDPISGHTALYWYRQSLGQGPEFLIYFQGTGAADDSGLPNDRFFAVRPEGSVSTLKIQRTERGDSAVYLCASSLAGTASYEQYFGPGTRLTVT.

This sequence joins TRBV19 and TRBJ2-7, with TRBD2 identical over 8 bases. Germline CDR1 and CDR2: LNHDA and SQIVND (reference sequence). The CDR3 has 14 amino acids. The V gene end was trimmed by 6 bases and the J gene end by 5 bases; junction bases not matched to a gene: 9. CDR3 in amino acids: CASSLSGSGNEQYF. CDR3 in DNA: TGTGCCAGTAGCCTCAGCGGGAGTGGTAACGAGCAGTACTTC.

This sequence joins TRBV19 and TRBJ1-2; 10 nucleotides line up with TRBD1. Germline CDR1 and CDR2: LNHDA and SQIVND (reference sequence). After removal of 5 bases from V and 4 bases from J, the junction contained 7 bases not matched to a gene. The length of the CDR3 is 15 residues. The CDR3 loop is CASSQRGQGSYGYTF. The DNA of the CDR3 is TGTGCCAGTAGTCAACGGGGACAGGGGAGCTATGGCTACACCTTC.

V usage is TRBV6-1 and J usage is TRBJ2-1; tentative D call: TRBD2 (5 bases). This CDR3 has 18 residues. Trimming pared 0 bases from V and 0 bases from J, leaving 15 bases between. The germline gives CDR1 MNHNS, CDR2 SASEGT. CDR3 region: CASSEALRSVSSYNEQFF. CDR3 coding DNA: TGTGCCAGCAGTGAAGCGCTTCGTAGCGTCAGCTCCTACAATGAGCAGTTCTTC.

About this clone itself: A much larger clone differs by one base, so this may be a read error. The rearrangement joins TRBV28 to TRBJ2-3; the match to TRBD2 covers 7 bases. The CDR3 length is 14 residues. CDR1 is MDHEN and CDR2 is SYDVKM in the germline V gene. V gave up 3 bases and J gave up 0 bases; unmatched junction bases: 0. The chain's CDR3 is CASSFSGSTDTQYF. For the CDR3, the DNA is TGTGCCAGCAGTTTTAGCGGGAGCACAGATACGCAGTATTTT.

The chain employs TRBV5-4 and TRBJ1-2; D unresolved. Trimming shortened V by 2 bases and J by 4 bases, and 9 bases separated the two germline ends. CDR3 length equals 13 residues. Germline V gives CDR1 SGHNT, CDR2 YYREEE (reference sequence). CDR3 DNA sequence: TGTGCCAGCAGCTTCGAGCAGTCCTATGGCTACACCTTC. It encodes CASSFEQSYGYTF.

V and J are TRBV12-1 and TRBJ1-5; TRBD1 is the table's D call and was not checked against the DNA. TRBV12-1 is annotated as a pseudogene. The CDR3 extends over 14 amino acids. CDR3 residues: CGRREGACNQPQHF. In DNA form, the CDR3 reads TGTGGGCGTAGAGAGGGGGCTTGCAATCAGCCCCAGCATTTT.

CDR3: CASSLDLTDTQYF. DNA of the CDR3: TGTGCCAGCAGCCTCGACCTCACAGATACGCAGTATTTT. The gene calls are TRBV7-8 and TRBJ2-3; D gene unclear. Germline CDR1 and CDR2: SGHVS and FQNEAQ. V was clipped by 5 bases and J by 2 bases, with 8 bases between them. CDR3 length equals 13 residues. Drawing the rest from reference TRBV7-8 and TRBJ2-3, the complete variable domain is GAGVSQSPRYKVAKRGQDVALRCDPISGHVSLFWYQQALGQGPEFLTYFQNEAQLDKSGLPSDRFFAERPEGSVSTLKIQRTQQEDSAVYLCASSLDLTDTQYFGPGTRLTVL.

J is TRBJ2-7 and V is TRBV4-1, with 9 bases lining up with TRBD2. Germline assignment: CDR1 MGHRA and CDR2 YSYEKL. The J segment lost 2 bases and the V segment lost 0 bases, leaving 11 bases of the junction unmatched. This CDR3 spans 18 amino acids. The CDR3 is CASSQDRYAGGRAYEQYF. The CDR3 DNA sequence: TGCGCCAGCAGCCAAGACCGTTACGCGGGAGGGCGAGCCTACGAGCAGTACTTC.

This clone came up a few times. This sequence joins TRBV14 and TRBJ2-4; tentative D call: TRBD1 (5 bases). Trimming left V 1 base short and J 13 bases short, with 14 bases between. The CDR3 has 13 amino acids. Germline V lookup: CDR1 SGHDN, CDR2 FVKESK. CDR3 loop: CASSQGPGRAQYF. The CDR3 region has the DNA TGTGCCAGCAGCCAAGGGCCGGGCAGGGCCCAGTACTTC.

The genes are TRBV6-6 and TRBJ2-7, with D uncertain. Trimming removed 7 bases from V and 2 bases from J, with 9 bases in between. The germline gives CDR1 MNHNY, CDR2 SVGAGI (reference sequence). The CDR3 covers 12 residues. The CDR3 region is CASNSRTYEQYF. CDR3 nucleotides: TGTGCCAGCAACTCACGAACCTACGAGCAGTACTTC.